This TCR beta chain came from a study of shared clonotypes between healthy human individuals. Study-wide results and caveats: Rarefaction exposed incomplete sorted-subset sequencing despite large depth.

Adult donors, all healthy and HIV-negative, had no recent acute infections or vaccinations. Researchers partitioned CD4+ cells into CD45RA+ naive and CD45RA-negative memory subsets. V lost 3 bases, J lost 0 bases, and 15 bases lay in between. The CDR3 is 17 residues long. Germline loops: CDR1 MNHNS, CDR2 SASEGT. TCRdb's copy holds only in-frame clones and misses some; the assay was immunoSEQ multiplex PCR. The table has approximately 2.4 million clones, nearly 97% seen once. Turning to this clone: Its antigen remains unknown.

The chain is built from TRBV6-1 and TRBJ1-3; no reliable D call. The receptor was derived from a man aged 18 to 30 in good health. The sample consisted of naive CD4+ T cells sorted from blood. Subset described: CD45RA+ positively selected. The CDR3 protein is CASSDMFPDGSGNTIYF. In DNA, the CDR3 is TGTGCCAGCAGTGATATGTTTCCCGACGGCTCTGGAAACACCATATATTTT.